These T cell receptor beta chains were read from a single sample in a study of blood T cells in healthy people across ages. TCRdb re-analysed the 5' RACE reads in MiXCR, keeping a single row per CDR3 protein. The sample holds 650,000 to 700,000 distinct CDR3 sequences; around 52% are singletons and the top ten take 13%. Sequencing was performed on blood. These receptors were obtained from a woman of 80 years or more in good health. The CDR3 runs from the conserved cysteine through the conserved F or W. Fields, in order: D gene, V gene, J gene, clone size, CDR3 protein, CDR3 DNA. A D gene is named only where the DNA matches it firmly. Clone size, where shown, is once, few, many, or a class for clones that have expanded.

NA	TRBV5-1	TRBJ1-2	NA	CASSWAQGTAYGYTF	TGCGCCAGCAGCTGGGCCCAGGGAACAGCCTATGGCTACACCTTC
NA	TRBV2	TRBJ1-1	NA	CASTSPPPGWGEAFF	TGTGCCAGCACTTCGCCCCCCCCAGGGTGGGGAGAAGCTTTCTTT
NA	TRBV27	TRBJ2-1	few	CASSLIVNNEQFF	TGTGCCAGCAGTTTGATAGTGAACAATGAGCAGTTCTTC
NA	TRBV3-1	TRBJ2-2	once	CASNLGGHTGELFF	TGTGCCAGCAACCTAGGGGGGCACACCGGGGAGCTGTTTTTT
NA	TRBV7-9	TRBJ2-1	NA	CASSPSEGSSSYNEQFF	TGTGCCAGCAGCCCCTCGGAGGGGTCGAGCTCCTACAATGAGCAGTTCTTC
TRBD2	TRBV2	TRBJ2-5	NA	CASRTSGRAEQETQYF	TGTGCCAGCAGGACTAGCGGGAGGGCCGAACAAGAGACCCAGTACTTC
NA	TRBV21-1	TRBJ1-2	few	CASSIGRVDGYTF	TGTGCCAGCAGCATCGGGAGGGTCGATGGCTACACCTTC
TRBD1	TRBV11-2	TRBJ2-5	few	CASSITTGAYQETQYF	TGTGCCAGCAGCATTACGACAGGGGCATACCAAGAGACCCAGTACTTC
NA	TRBV20-1	TRBJ2-3	NA	CSVRVGTDTQYF	TGCAGTGTCCGAGTCGGCACAGATACGCAGTATTTT
NA	TRBV30	TRBJ2-7	NA	CAWSLGGYEQYF	TGTGCCTGGAGTTTGGGGGGCTACGAGCAGTACTTC
NA	TRBV29-1	TRBJ2-1	NA	CSAPGYRNEQFF	TGCAGCGCCCCAGGCTACAGGAATGAGCAGTTCTTC
NA	TRBV7-2	TRBJ2-2	NA	CASSTIRGLGVRELFF	TGTGCCAGCAGCACCATCAGAGGGCTGGGGGTCAGGGAGCTGTTTTTT
NA	TRBV29-1	TRBJ2-3	NA	CSVEKQGTDTQYF	TGCAGCGTTGAAAAACAGGGCACCGATACGCAGTATTTT
NA	TRBV2	TRBJ1-1	once	CASSVPYTEAFF	TGTGCCAGCAGTGTTCCCTACACTGAAGCTTTCTTT
NA	TRBV20-1	TRBJ1-4	NA	CSARAPTGENEKLFF	TGCAGTGCTAGAGCCCCGACAGGAGAAAATGAAAAACTGTTTTTT
NA	TRBV12-5	TRBJ2-3	NA	CASGYQPGTDTQYF	TGTGCTAGTGGTTACCAACCAGGCACAGATACGCAGTATTTT
TRBD2	TRBV5-1	TRBJ2-3	many	CASSPGTSGSGTQYF	TGCGCCAGCAGCCCCGGGACTAGCGGGTCAGGTACGCAGTATTTT
NA	TRBV3-1	TRBJ2-7	NA	CASSRDITLRCEQYF	TGTGCCAGCAGCCGTGACATAACCCTCCGGTGCGAGCAGTACTTC
TRBD2	TRBV20-1	TRBJ2-1	many	CSARDGLADEQFF	TGCAGTGCTAGAGACGGACTAGCCGATGAGCAGTTCTTC
NA	TRBV2	TRBJ2-5	few	CASSGYPYQETQYF	TGTGCCAGCAGTGGCTACCCGTACCAAGAGACCCAGTACTTC
TRBD1	TRBV5-1	TRBJ2-1	many	CASSRGQGIYNEQFF	TGCGCCAGTTCTAGGGGGCAGGGGATATACAATGAGCAGTTCTTC
TRBD2	TRBV9	TRBJ2-7	many	CASSPAGLRTSGGYEQYF	TGTGCCAGCAGCCCTGCCGGTCTACGGACTAGCGGAGGATACGAGCAGTACTTC
NA	TRBV28	TRBJ2-7	NA	CASRLFPYEQYF	TGTGCCAGCAGACTCTTTCCATACGAGCAGTACTTC
NA	TRBV2	TRBJ1-5	few	CASSRESNQPQHF	TGTGCCAGCAGCAGGGAAAGCAATCAGCCCCAGCATTTT
NA	TRBV18	TRBJ2-3	NA	CASSPWGRDDTQYF	TGTGCCAGCTCTCCCTGGGGCAGGGACGATACGCAGTATTTT
NA	TRBV5-1	TRBJ2-1	NA	CASSLAWDSPYSEQFF	TGCGCCAGCAGCTTGGCGTGGGACTCCCCCTACAGTGAGCAGTTCTTC
NA	TRBV29-1	TRBJ2-7	NA	CSVGTLTYEQYF	TGCAGCGTTGGCACCCTAACCTACGAGCAGTACTTC
TRBD2	TRBV12-5	TRBJ2-1	many	CITPGSGTYNEQFF	TGCATCACGCCGGGTAGCGGGACCTACAATGAGCAGTTCTTC
TRBD2	TRBV3-1	TRBJ2-7	NA	CVSSQLPPGLATYEQYF	TGTGTCAGCAGCCAACTTCCCCCGGGACTAGCGACCTACGAGCAGTACTTC
NA	TRBV12-3/TRBV12-4	TRBJ2-7	NA	CAGSFGRAVSYEQYF	TGTGCCGGCAGTTTTGGACGAGCGGTCTCCTACGAGCAGTACTTC
NA	TRBV28	TRBJ2-1	once	CASFSMGPFYNEQFF	TGTGCCAGCTTTTCCATGGGCCCCTTCTACAATGAGCAGTTCTTC
NA	TRBV7-2	TRBJ2-1	many	CASSSNSYNEQFF	TGTGCCAGCAGCTCCAACTCCTACAATGAGCAGTTCTTC
NA	TRBV20-1	TRBJ2-3	few	CSARTGRLATDTQYF	TGCAGTGCTAGGACAGGGAGGTTAGCGACAGATACGCAGTATTTT
NA	TRBV4-3	TRBJ2-7	NA	CASSQVRSVSYEQYF	TGCGCCAGCAGCCAAGTTAGGAGCGTTTCCTACGAGCAGTACTTC
TRBD2	TRBV2	TRBJ2-1	NA	CASSPFGGSAYNEQFF	TGTGCCAGCAGTCCGTTTGGCGGGAGCGCTTACAATGAGCAGTTCTTC
NA	TRBV12-3/TRBV12-4	TRBJ2-3	NA	CASAQGSSGTDTQYF	TGTGCCAGCGCCCAGGGGTCTAGCGGCACAGATACGCAGTATTTT
TRBD2	TRBV6-2/TRBV6-3	TRBJ2-1	NA	CASSYESRGGRFF	TGTGCCAGCAGTTACGAGTCCCGGGGGGGCCGGTTCTTC
NA	TRBV4-1	TRBJ2-7	NA	CASSLRDPANEQYF	TGCGCCAGCAGCCTCCGGGACCCCGCGAACGAGCAGTACTTC
NA	TRBV7-2	TRBJ2-1	few	CASSPYSIWDNEQFF	TGTGCCAGCAGCCCTTACTCGATATGGGACAATGAGCAGTTCTTC
NA	TRBV12-3/TRBV12-4	TRBJ1-2	few	CASSLGRRSGYTF	TGTGCCAGCAGTTTAGGGCGGAGAAGTGGCTACACCTTC
TRBD1	TRBV29-1	TRBJ2-7	NA	CSVEVGTGTYEQYF	TGCAGCGTTGAAGTGGGGACAGGGACCTACGAGCAGTACTTC
NA	TRBV12-3/TRBV12-4	TRBJ2-7	many	CASRPTGAYEQYF	TGTGCCAGCAGACCCACTGGGGCCTACGAGCAGTACTTC
NA	TRBV20-1	TRBJ1-2	NA	CSARGSQGYYGYTF	TGCAGTGCTAGAGGTTCACAGGGCTACTATGGCTACACCTTC
NA	TRBV29-1	TRBJ2-3	NA	CSVVMAGTDTQYF	TGCAGCGTTGTTATGGCAGGCACAGATACGCAGTATTTT
NA	TRBV5-1	TRBJ1-1	many	CASSLAVIDVAEAFF	TGCGCCAGCAGCTTGGCCGTAATTGACGTGGCTGAAGCTTTCTTT
TRBD2	TRBV20-1	TRBJ2-7	NA	CSARDLRTGGRGNSYEQYF	TGCAGTGCTAGAGATTTGCGGACTGGCGGGAGGGGCAACTCCTACGAGCAGTACTTC
NA	TRBV2	TRBJ2-5	once	CASIRTVSRQETQYF	TGTGCCAGCATTCGAACAGTCAGTCGGCAAGAGACCCAGTACTTC
NA	TRBV5-1	TRBJ2-7	NA	CASSSTGSPYEQYF	TGCGCCAGCAGCTCGACCGGGAGCCCCTACGAGCAGTACTTC
TRBD1	TRBV7-9	TRBJ2-7	many	CASSLWGQGTVDEQYF	TGTGCCAGCAGCTTATGGGGACAGGGGACGGTAGACGAGCAGTACTTC
NA	TRBV7-9	TRBJ1-2	many	CASSLDLGAGGYTF	TGTGCCAGCAGCTTAGACCTGGGGGCTGGAGGCTACACCTTC
NA	TRBV20-1	TRBJ1-2	NA	CSAIGAEANYGYTF	TGCAGTGCCATTGGGGCGGAAGCTAACTATGGCTACACCTTC